Shown below are 21 T cell receptor beta chains from a single sample sequenced in a study of shared clonotypes between healthy human individuals (dated by TCRdb to the early 2020s). The library came from the immunoSEQ multiplex PCR assay. This is the immuneACCESS table as TCRdb keeps it, with only in-frame sequences that have V and J called. A part of the clones is gone; compared with another copy, unresolved V genes explain less than half, and the rest is unexplained. This sample comprises fewer than 2.5 million clones, approximately 94% of them detected only once. Together, the top ten hold more than 0.35% of the sample. Material for sequencing was naive CD4+ T cells from PBMCs. The cell subset or site label corresponds to: CD45RA+ positively selected. Source of these receptors: a man aged 18 to 30 in good health. Some clones in this sample may be carry-over from other donors' samples.

The V call is TRBV4-2, the J call TRBJ2-7; D is unclear. V was shortened by 3 bases and J by 6 bases, with 15 bases between the two germline ends. This CDR3 region has 14 residues. Germline V CDR1 and CDR2: LGHNA, YNFKEQ. The CDR3 loop is CASSHSGSAVEQYF. The CDR3 nucleotides read TGTGCCAGCAGCCATTCTGGATCAGCCGTCGAGCAGTACTTC.

A remark on this clone: Other nucleotide sequences from this sample produce the same CDR3. The chain joins TRBV29-1 to TRBJ2-3; TRBD1 agrees at 7 bases. The ends lost 6 bases at V and 4 bases at J; junction bases unmatched: 4. This CDR3 is built from 12 residues. In germline, CDR1 is SQVTM, CDR2 ANQGSEA. The CDR3 reads CSVGTASDTQYF. CDR3 coding DNA: TGCAGCGTGGGGACAGCTTCAGATACGCAGTATTTT.

The chain links TRBV19 to TRBJ2-5, with D perhaps matching TRBD1 or TRBD2 (5 bases each). V dropped 3 bases and J dropped 5 bases, with 13 bases sitting between them. Germline CDR1 reads LNHDA; CDR2 reads SQIVND (reference sequence). The CDR3 has 14 residues. The CDR3 DNA is TGTGCCAGTAGTATGATGGCAGGGAGCGAGACCCAGTACTTC. Protein: CASSMMAGSETQYF.

The V gene is TRBV5-1, the J gene TRBJ2-7; the D gene could be TRBD1 or TRBD2 (5 bases each). Trimming left V 6 bases short and J 0 bases short, with 13 bases between. The CDR3 contains 14 residues. Germline V gene data show CDR1 as SGHRS and CDR2 as YFSETQ. The CDR3 sequence: CASKGRPTSYEQYF. CDR3 DNA sequence: TGCGCCAGCAAGGGACGGCCGACCTCCTACGAGCAGTACTTC.

This clone has a handful of counts. This sample includes further DNA sequences coding for the same CDR3. V usage is TRBV28 and J usage is TRBJ2-5, with 8 bases matching TRBD1. J was trimmed by 1 base and V by 3 bases; bases with no gene match: 1. The CDR3 runs to 14 residues. Per germline, CDR1 MDHEN and CDR2 SYDVKM. The CDR3 region is CASSLDRAQETQYF. The CDR3 DNA sequence: TGTGCCAGCAGTTTGGACAGGGCCCAAGAGACCCAGTACTTC. Variable domain in full (rest from reference TRBV28 and TRBJ2-5): DVKVTQSSRYLVKRTGEKVFLECVQDMDHENMFWYRQDPGLGLRLIYFSYDVKMKEKGDIPEGYSVSREKKERFSLILESASTNQTSMYLCASSLDRAQETQYFGPGTRLLVL.

J is TRBJ2-7 and V is TRBV5-4; 7 bases are shared with TRBD1. The CDR3 totals 15 residues. Germline CDR1 and CDR2: SGHNT and YYREEE (reference sequence). Trimming removed 3 bases from V and 1 base from J; junction bases left unmatched: 7. CDR3 in amino acids: CASSWGTAASYEQYF. For the CDR3, the DNA is TGTGCCAGCAGCTGGGGGACAGCAGCATCCTACGAGCAGTACTTC.

The chain recombines TRBV7-9 with TRBJ2-3; D might be TRBD2 (6 bases). V lost 6 bases and J lost 8, with 21 bases in between. CDR1 SEHNR and CDR2 FQNEAQ come from the germline V gene (reference sequence). This CDR3 region has 15 residues. In DNA, the CDR3 is TGTGCCAGCAGATATATTAGCACGGGAGTGGGTACGCAGTATTTT. Protein product: CASRYISTGVGTQYF.

The chain is built from TRBV7-9 and TRBJ2-3; 7 bases match TRBD1. V dropped 3 bases and J dropped 2; count of bases not matched to a gene: 5. Germline-derived CDR1 and CDR2 are SEHNR and FQNEAQ (reference sequence). The CDR3 runs 15 residues. Here the CDR3 DNA reads TGTGCCAGCAGCTTGGGGACAGCCCTCACAGATACGCAGTATTTT. It is translated as CASSLGTALTDTQYF.

This chain joins TRBV30 and TRBJ2-3; D remains ambiguous. The CDR3 sequence is 12 residues long. Trimming shortened V by 5 bases and J by 2 bases, and 8 bases separated the two germline ends. CDR1 is GTSNPN and CDR2 is SVGIG in the germline V gene (reference sequence). The CDR3 region has the DNA TGTGCCTGGGCTCGGATCACAGATACGCAGTATTTT. As protein: CAWARITDTQYF. Full variable domain (rest looked up from reference TRBV30 and TRBJ2-3): SQTIHQWPATLVQPVGSPLSLECTVEGTSNPNLYWYRQAAGRGLQLLFYSVGIGQISSEVPQNLSASRPQDRQFILSSKKLLLSDSGFYLCAWARITDTQYFGPGTRLTVL.

The rearrangement uses TRBV6-5 and TRBJ2-1, with D unclear. The CDR3 totals 15 residues. Trimming took 2 bases from V and 1 from J, leaving 9 bases between them. The germline V gene encodes CDR1 MNHEY and CDR2 SVGAGI. The CDR3 sequence is CASSYSLDSYNEQFF. The DNA of the CDR3 is TGTGCCAGCAGTTACAGCTTGGATTCCTACAATGAGCAGTTCTTC.

The CDR3 here is CASTTTKPPGTGEPYNSPLHF. The CDR3 bases are TGTGCCAGCACCACTACGAAACCCCCCGGGACAGGGGAGCCCTATAATTCACCCCTCCACTTT. The chain carries TRBV27 and TRBJ1-6, with 10 bases aligning to TRBD1. J lost 2 bases, V lost 7 bases, and 20 bases had no gene match. CDR3 length: 21 residues. The germline gives CDR1 MNHEY, CDR2 SMNVEV (reference sequence).

The gene calls are TRBV7-6 and TRBJ2-7; tentatively, D is TRBD2 (5 bases). This CDR3 spans 17 amino acids. Trimming shortened V by 4 bases and J by 4 bases, and 23 bases separated the two germline ends. Looked up from germline, CDR1 is SGHVS and CDR2 is FNYEAQ. The CDR3 loop reads CASSSFPVGSAVYEQYF. The CDR3 DNA sequence: TGTGCCAGCAGCTCCTTTCCCGTGGGTAGCGCTGTATACGAGCAGTACTTC.

The chain joins TRBV5-1 to TRBJ2-7; 10 bases align to TRBD1. The germline CDR1 and CDR2 sequences are SGHRS and YFSETQ. The CDR3 has 15 residues. V shed 3 bases and J 0 bases; nucleotides not matched to a gene: 3. The CDR3, as DNA: TGCGCCAGCAGCTACCGACAGGGGGCCTCCTACGAGCAGTACTTC. Translated, it gives CASSYRQGASYEQYF.

V is TRBV2 and J is TRBJ1-5, with a weak D call TRBD1 (6 bases). Between the trimmed V and J ends, which lost 7 bases and 4 bases, there was a span of 14 bases. The CDR3 covers 14 residues. CDR1 is SNHLY, CDR2 FYNNEI, per germline. CDR3 sequence reads: CASNERTVNQPQHF. The CDR3 region has the DNA TGTGCCAGCAATGAGAGGACAGTAAATCAGCCCCAGCATTTT.

This clone is a singleton in its sample. This sequence joins TRBV9 and TRBJ1-2, with D hard to call. Germline-derived CDR1 and CDR2 are SGDLS and YYNGEE. The CDR3 extends over 13 amino acids. The V end lost 0 bases, the J end lost 5 bases, and 8 bases lay between the germline ends. The CDR3 loop is CASSVAFSYGYTF. In DNA, the CDR3 is TGTGCCAGCAGCGTAGCCTTTTCTTATGGCTACACCTTC.

V is TRBV5-8 and J is TRBJ2-7; 12 bases line up with TRBD1. CDR3 size: 14 residues. Germline V lookup: CDR1 SGHTS, CDR2 YDEGEE. With 4 bases clipped from V and 7 bases from J, the junction kept 6 bases outside the gene matches. The CDR3 loop reads CASSPGQGAGEQYF. The CDR3 coding sequence is TGTGCCAGCAGCCCGGGACAGGGGGCAGGTGAGCAGTACTTC.

This clone was picked up one time. This chain links TRBV7-9 with TRBJ2-7; D perhaps matches TRBD1 (6 bases). V was cut by 3 bases and J by 5 bases, with 11 bases left in between. CDR3 length: 13 residues. Looked up from germline, CDR1 is SEHNR and CDR2 is FQNEAQ (reference sequence). The CDR3 DNA reads as TGTGCCAGCAGCTTCTCAGGGGTGGACGAGCAGTACTTC. It is translated as CASSFSGVDEQYF.

The chain recombines TRBV5-1 with TRBJ2-3, with TRBD1 identical over 9 bases. Germline V CDR1 and CDR2: SGHRS, YFSETQ. This CDR3 contains 16 residues. Losses at the gene ends were 4 bases for V and 2 bases for J; bases not matched to a gene: 8. The CDR3 coding sequence is TGCGCCAGCAGCCCCGGACAGGGGCCGTACACAGATACGCAGTATTTT. It yields the protein CASSPGQGPYTDTQYF.

The chain recombines TRBV4-3 with TRBJ1-5, with D perhaps TRBD1 (5 bases). Trimming removed 0 bases from V and 7 bases from J, with 10 bases in between. From germline, CDR1 is LGHNA and CDR2 YSLEER. The CDR3 sequence is 14 residues long. CDR3 region: CASSQDPSGQPQHF. In DNA, the CDR3 is TGCGCCAGCAGCCAAGACCCGTCAGGGCAGCCCCAGCATTTT.

V usage is TRBV6-6 and J usage is TRBJ2-5, with D possibly TRBD2 on 6 matching bases. Germline CDR1 reads MNHNY; CDR2 reads SVGAGI (reference sequence). The V end was cut by 11 bases, the J end by 2 bases, with 15 bases between. The CDR3 is made up of 13 amino acids. This chain's CDR3 is CAAGRSLQETQYF. DNA for the CDR3: TGTGCCGCGGGGAGGAGTCTGCAAGAGACCCAGTACTTC.

The V call is TRBV29-1, the J call TRBJ1-4, with D possibly TRBD1 on 5 matching bases. Germline values: CDR1 SQVTM, CDR2 ANQGSEA. Trimming stripped 7 bases from V and 11 bases from J, with 14 bases between. This CDR3 spans 11 amino acids. The CDR3, as DNA: TGCAGCGCCGGGGACTTTTTGAAACTGTTTTTT. Protein: CSAGDFLKLFF.